The sequence of this T cell receptor beta chain was determined in a study of CD8 T cells in Susac syndrome. The CDR3 consists of 14 residues. J was trimmed by 2 bases and V by 5 bases; bases with no gene match: 5. Germline V gives CDR1 SGHAT, CDR2 FQNNGV. RNA was extracted with the RNeasy kit, and a quantity of about 0.5 to 1 ug was reverse transcribed using random hexamers. MiXCR was run by TCRdb on the immunoSEQ multiplex PCR reads, yielding one entry per CDR3 protein. The sample records 160,000 or so distinct CDR3 sequences, just under 95% being singletons. The chain recombines TRBV11-2 with TRBJ2-5, with 7 bases aligning to TRBD1. The sequenced sample consisted of CD4+ T cells from PBMCs. The TCR comes from a human donor in good health. The CDR3 protein is CASSLNRGQETQYF. The CDR3 region has the DNA TGTGCCAGCAGCCTTAACAGGGGACAAGAGACCCAGTACTTC.